The source of this TCR beta chain is a study of T-cell memory formation after mild COVID-19. Study-level points and caveats: Contracting clones, day 15 to 85, had balanced CD4/CD8, and later expanders favored CD4+.

This CDR3 has 17 amino acids. Trimming removed 1 base from V and 4 bases from J; junction bases left unmatched: 6. Germline V gene sequence: CDR1 SGHTA, CDR2 FQGNSA. TCRdb re-analysed the 5' RACE reads in MiXCR, keeping a single row per CDR3 protein. The sample records over 300,000 distinct CDR3 sequences, under 25% being singletons. Comments on this clonotype: Its antigen remains unidentified.

The rearrangement uses TRBV7-2 and TRBJ2-1; 11 bases line up with TRBD2. The sample consisted of PBMCs or a T cell subset sorted from them (not recorded which). This TCR was recovered from a man in his late teens or twenties who had mild COVID-19 (a few samples of this study predate the infection). Cell type and time point are not known. The chain's CDR3 is CASSLVSGGGAYNEQFF. CDR3 sequence (DNA): TGTGCCAGCAGCTTAGTTAGCGGGGGGGGCGCATACAATGAGCAGTTCTTC.